This TCR beta chain originates from a study of CD8 T cells in ankylosing spondylitis. This clonotype was detected ten times or more. Antigen: not known. The junction had 12 bases not matched to a gene; V was cut back by 4 bases and J by 0 bases. This CDR3 has 19 amino acids. Germline V gene lookup returns CDR1 SGHVS and CDR2 FNYEAQ. General study findings and limits: There was reportedly significant enrichment of clones that were disease-linked in matched ankylosing spondylitis synovial fluid. It appeared that ankylosing spondylitis blood was characterized by a TCR beta motif of under ten highly homologous variants.

Libraries for TCR beta were made by quantitative 5'-RACE with molecular barcodes. One entry per CDR3 protein, called by TCRdb with MiXCR from the 5' RACE reads. This table has some 250,000 distinct CDR3 sequences, about 11% appearing once. The clonotype originates from a male donor with ankylosing spondylitis or in good health (not recorded which). The gene calls are TRBV7-6 and TRBJ1-3; 10 bases match TRBD1. Sample: blood, either unsorted or a sorted T cell fraction (not recorded which). CDR3 DNA: TGTGCCAGCAGCTCTGCCGGGACAGGGGTCTTCCTCTCTGGAAACACCATATATTTT. Its translation: CASSSAGTGVFLSGNTIYF.